This TCR beta chain appears in the sequencing data of a study of siplizumab effects on memory and regulatory T cells. Assay used: immunoSEQ multiplex PCR; TCRdb lists only in-frame clones, some missing. The table records 100,000 to 120,000 clones, approximately 92% of them present only once. Study outcomes and limitations: Confirmation that proliferating Tregs from siplizumab cultures had suppressive function was not obtained. An assignable naive or memory phenotype was lacking in roughly 80-96% of proliferating CD4+ or CD8+ clones. Memory cells seemed less diverse than naive T cells, which also seemed major contributors to the alloresponse. In controls, 26.9% of mappable alloreactive CD4+ clones were Treg-derived on average, versus 68.8% with siplizumab.

As to this clone: Its cognate antigen is unknown.

V shed 3 bases, J shed 2 bases, and the junction held 3 bases outside the gene matches. This CDR3 has 14 residues. Germline CDR1 SGHRS, CDR2 YFSETQ. The J gene is TRBJ2-3, the V gene TRBV5-1, with 7 nucleotides matching TRBD1. Sequencing used CD4+ T cells sorted from blood. The TCR was taken from a human donor in good health. In nucleotides, the CDR3 is TGCGCCAGCAGCTGGACAGGATTCACAGATACGCAGTATTTT. As protein: CASSWTGFTDTQYF.